This TCR beta chain was identified during a study of PD-1 blockade in classical Hodgkin lymphoma. Study context: Intravenous delivery of nivolumab at 3 mg/kg to patients occurred every 2 weeks.

Study conclusions and caveats: By C4D1, diversity of CD4+ TCRs had risen significantly, whereas that of CD8+ TCRs had not.

Notes on this clone: Its specificity is unknown.

Assay used: immunoSEQ multiplex PCR; TCRdb lists only in-frame clones, some missing. The sample includes more than 95,000 clones, around nine tenths of them seen just once. Noted time point: cycle 4 day 1 (C4D1), after 6 weeks of nivolumab. Each patient relapsed following autologous stem cell transplantation, and prior brentuximab vedotin exposure differed. The CDR3 runs to 14 residues. Trimming removed 0 bases at V and 7 bases at J, with 11 bases between. Germline V gives CDR1 SGHNT, CDR2 YENEEA. The sequence was obtained from a human donor with classical Hodgkin lymphoma. This sequence joins TRBV11-3 and TRBJ2-3, with unresolved D. This specimen was peripheral blood mononuclear cells (PBMCs), taken before the fourth cycle of nivolumab. The CDR3 DNA reads as TGTGCCAGCAGCTTAGATGGACCCCACCATACGCAGTATTTT. Translation: CASSLDGPHHTQYF.